What follows are 5 T cell receptor beta chains derived from one specimen sequenced in a study of T-cell reconstitution after alpha-beta-depleted transplantation in children. During its preparation, the TCRbeta library received unique molecular identifiers. MiXCR, applied by TCRdb to the PCR reads, yields one record per CDR3 protein. The sample shows roughly 350,000 distinct CDR3 sequences, 16% of them seen only once. The sequencing here drew on PBMCs, mostly from graft donor cells, taken 360 days after TCRalphabeta/CD19-depleted stem cell transplant. All receptors come from a male patient between 2 and 10 years old who had a stem cell transplant for acute lymphoblastic leukemia, so the T cells may come from the graft donor.

This clonotype was seen repeatedly, ten times or more. The chain uses TRBV5-6 and TRBJ2-1, with TRBD1 matching over 7 bases. The junction had 15 bases not matched to a gene; V was cut back by 4 bases and J by 8 bases. The germline V gene has CDR1 SGHDT and CDR2 YYEEEE. The CDR3 has 16 amino acids. The CDR3 DNA sequence: TGTGCCAGCAGCCGAGCTAACAGGGGTGGTACGGATGAGCAGTTCTTC. Translating it yields CASSRANRGGTDEQFF.

This clonotype was seen ten or more times. This chain links TRBV27 with TRBJ2-1, with D maybe TRBD2 (5 bases). Trimming pared 6 bases from V and 3 bases from J, leaving 15 bases between. The germline V gene has CDR1 MNHEY and CDR2 SMNVEV (reference sequence). There are 15 residues in the CDR3. CDR3 region: CASSAEGRFYNEQFF. The CDR3 coding sequence is TGTGCCAGCAGCGCCGAGGGCAGATTCTACAATGAGCAGTTCTTC.

The V gene is TRBV11-2, the J gene TRBJ2-5; D might be TRBD1 or TRBD2, each matching 5 bases. This CDR3 has 17 residues. Germline V gene data show CDR1 as SGHAT and CDR2 as FQNNGV. V was pared by 0 bases and J by 2 bases, with 16 bases between. The CDR3 region is CASSLDRLGTGQETQYF. The CDR3 DNA reads TGTGCCAGCAGCTTAGACCGATTAGGGACGGGGCAAGAGACCCAGTACTTC.

The chain joins TRBV7-9 to TRBJ2-7, with D perhaps being TRBD1 or TRBD2 (5 bases each). There are 16 residues in the CDR3. From germline, CDR1 is SEHNR and CDR2 FQNEAQ (reference sequence). V gave up 1 base and J gave up 4 bases, with 17 bases separating them. The CDR3 DNA is TGTGCCAGCAGCTTAGGGGCTGGGGACCGCGTTTACGAGCAGTACTTC. The encoded protein is CASSLGAGDRVYEQYF.

This chain joins TRBV6-6 and TRBJ1-5; D is possibly TRBD1 (5 bases). V dropped 2 bases and J dropped 7 bases, with 9 bases sitting between them. Germline V gene sequence: CDR1 MNHNY, CDR2 SVGAGI (reference sequence). The CDR3 extends over 13 amino acids. CDR3: CASSYQGLQPQHF. The CDR3 coding sequence is TGTGCCAGCAGTTACCAGGGTTTGCAGCCCCAGCATTTT.